The 19 T cell receptor beta chains given below trace back to one sample, sequenced in a study of cytomegalovirus exposure and HLA in healthy donors. Use of 60 Vbeta and 13 Jbeta primers characterized the PCR. Produced via immunoSEQ multiplex PCR; TCRdb's table is partial and in-frame only. The sample data list 75,000 to 95,000 clones. Source material: PBMCs. The receptors stem from a woman in her fifties or sixties in good health and CMV-seronegative.

The V gene is TRBV28, the J gene TRBJ1-2, with 9 bases lining up with TRBD1. The trim removed 5 bases at V and 7 bases at J, leaving 8 bases unmatched. CDR3 length: 14 residues. Germline lookup yields CDR1 MDHEN and CDR2 SYDVKM. As DNA, the CDR3 is TGTGCCAGCAGTCTGCCCGGGACAGGGTTTGGCTACACCTTC. Its translation: CASSLPGTGFGYTF.

The chain employs TRBV29-1 and TRBJ1-1; D is ambiguous. Deletions cut 7 bases from V and 8 bases from J, with 14 bases between. Germline lookup yields CDR1 SQVTM and CDR2 ANQGSEA. The CDR3 is 11 amino acids. CDR3 coding DNA: TGCAGCGCCCTTTTCGAGGCGGAAGCTTTCTTT. Translating it yields CSALFEAEAFF.

This chain links TRBV6-1 with TRBJ1-5; D remains unclear. The ends were cut back, 5 bases at V and 7 bases at J, with 18 bases in the middle. Per germline, CDR1 MNHNS and CDR2 SASEGT. The CDR3 has 15 residues. The DNA for the CDR3 is TGTGCCAGCAGTCTCCAGAATGATACGGGGCAGCCCCAGCATTTT. Translation: CASSLQNDTGQPQHF.

V gene TRBV7-2 combines with J gene TRBJ2-5; D unresolved. Germline-derived CDR1 and CDR2 are SGHTA and FQGNSA. Trimming shortened V by 2 bases and J by 5 bases, and 12 bases separated the two germline ends. This CDR3 has 14 amino acids. CDR3 residues: CASSLKSRLETQYF. In DNA, the CDR3 is TGTGCCAGCAGCTTAAAGTCTAGATTGGAGACCCAGTACTTC.

The chain uses TRBV25-1 and TRBJ1-2, with D hard to call. Germline-derived CDR1 and CDR2 are MGHDK and SYGVNS. This CDR3 has 13 amino acids. With 1 base removed from V and 6 bases from J, the gap between germline ends came to 9 bases. The CDR3 here is CASSESVLNGYTF. CDR3 DNA sequence: TGTGCCAGCAGTGAATCGGTTTTAAATGGCTACACCTTC.

The chain employs TRBV5-1 and TRBJ2-3, with 8 bases lining up with TRBD2. The CDR3 length is 13 residues. V shed 9 bases, J shed 0 bases, and the junction held 3 bases outside the gene matches. CDR1 and CDR2 from the germline V gene are SGHRS and YFSETQ. The CDR3 DNA reads TGCGCCACCTCTAGCGGGAGCACAGATACGCAGTATTTT. Translated, it gives CATSSGSTDTQYF.

The chain employs TRBV5-5 and TRBJ2-7, with TRBD1 identical over 8 bases. J lost 0 bases, V lost 4 bases, and 9 bases had no gene match. Germline loops: CDR1 SGHKS, CDR2 YYEKEE (reference sequence). This CDR3 is 16 amino acids long. CDR3: CASSLQGTGGSYEQYF. The CDR3 region has the DNA TGTGCCAGCAGCCTACAGGGGACAGGCGGCTCCTACGAGCAGTACTTC. The full variable domain, its missing parts supplied by reference TRBV5-5 and TRBJ2-7, is DAGVTQSPTHLIKTRGQQVTLRCSPISGHKSVSWYQQVLGQGPQFIFQYYEKEERGRGNFPDRFSARQFPNYSSELNVNALLLGDSALYLCASSLQGTGGSYEQYFGPGTRLTVT.

The chain joins TRBV5-5 to TRBJ2-5, with D perhaps matching TRBD1 (6 bases). V was trimmed by 1 base and J by 4 bases, leaving 14 bases between them. CDR1 is SGHKS and CDR2 is YYEKEE in the germline V gene (reference sequence). The CDR3 has 15 residues. The CDR3 protein is CASSLTGMVGETQYF. CDR3 bases: TGTGCCAGCAGCTTGACAGGGATGGTAGGAGAGACCCAGTACTTC.

The rearrangement links TRBV7-3 to TRBJ2-3, with D perhaps TRBD2 (7 bases). This CDR3 has 20 residues. Germline loops: CDR1 SGHTA, CDR2 FQGTGA. Trimming cost V 1 base and J 1 base, with 24 bases left between them. The CDR3 sequence is CASSLNPSGWRGGGTDTQYF. CDR3 in DNA: TGTGCCAGCAGCTTAAATCCCTCCGGGTGGAGGGGGGGAGGCACAGATACGCAGTATTTT.

V usage is TRBV13 and J usage is TRBJ2-3, with 8 nucleotides matching TRBD1. J lost 2 bases, V lost 5 bases, and 21 bases had no gene match. This CDR3 contains 20 residues. Germline V gives CDR1 PRHDT, CDR2 FYEKMQ (reference sequence). In nucleotides, the CDR3 is TGTGCCAGCAGCCCGACAGGGGTCACGGACTCATTTAAGAACACAGATACGCAGTATTTT. This gives the protein CASSPTGVTDSFKNTDTQYF.

The chain is built from TRBV28 and TRBJ2-1, with 9 bases that match TRBD2. Germline V gene sequence: CDR1 MDHEN, CDR2 SYDVKM. The trim removed 5 bases at V and 8 bases at J, leaving 13 bases unmatched. The CDR3 is 16 residues long. CDR3 coding DNA: TGTGCCAGCAGTCCCTTGATTAGCGGGAGTACCTATGAGCAGTTCTTC. Protein product: CASSPLISGSTYEQFF. Full variable domain (outside the CDR3, taken from reference TRBV28 and TRBJ2-1): DVKVTQSSRYLVKRTGEKVFLECVQDMDHENMFWYRQDPGLGLRLIYFSYDVKMKEKGDIPEGYSVSREKKERFSLILESASTNQTSMYLCASSPLISGSTYEQFFGPGTRLTVL.

V is TRBV29-1 and J is TRBJ1-4; 9 nucleotides line up with TRBD1. Germline lookup yields CDR1 SQVTM and CDR2 ANQGSEA. CDR3 size: 13 residues. V gave up 5 bases and J gave up 5 bases; unmatched junction bases: 3. The CDR3, as DNA: TGCAGCGTTACAGGGACAGGGAATGAAAAACTGTTTTTT. It codes for CSVTGTGNEKLFF.

V is TRBV30 and J is TRBJ2-2; 8 nucleotides match TRBD1. Germline V gene sequence: CDR1 GTSNPN, CDR2 SVGIG (reference sequence). The CDR3 sequence is 14 residues long. V was clipped by 2 bases and J by 4 bases; unmatched bases: 3. The CDR3 DNA sequence: TGTGCCTGGAGTCAGGACAGGGCCACCGGGGAGCTGTTTTTT. This encodes CAWSQDRATGELFF.

CDR3 bases: TGTGCCAGCAGTATACAGGGACGGGAAACTGAAGCTTTCTTT. This sequence encodes CASSIQGRETEAFF. The chain uses TRBV2 and TRBJ1-1, with a tentative D call TRBD1 (6 bases). Trimming took off 5 bases at V and 5 bases at J, with 15 bases between the two ends. The germline V gene has CDR1 SNHLY and CDR2 FYNNEI. The CDR3 is made up of 14 amino acids.

The rearrangement uses TRBV28 and TRBJ1-5; 7 positions agree with TRBD1. From germline, CDR1 is MDHEN and CDR2 SYDVKM. The CDR3 runs 14 residues. V was pared by 6 bases and J by 9 bases, with 11 bases of the junction left unmatched. CDR3 sequence (DNA): TGTGCCAGCAGACTTACAGGGGAGCTTATGCCCCAGCATTTT. Protein: CASRLTGELMPQHF.

The CDR3 sequence is CASSFRGSSYEQYF. The CDR3 nucleotides read TGTGCCAGCAGCTTTAGGGGCTCCTCCTACGAGCAGTACTTC. The rearrangement uses TRBV12-1 and TRBJ2-7; the D call of TRBD1 is as the table states it, not checked on the DNA. TRBV12-1 is a known pseudogene. This CDR3 comprises 14 residues.

The chain has TRBV6-1 and TRBJ2-7, with a tentative D call TRBD1 (6 bases). The germline V gene has CDR1 MNHNS and CDR2 SASEGT. V shed 5 bases and J shed 0 bases, with 11 bases lying between them. The CDR3 extends over 14 amino acids. CDR3 residues: CASSRGYSSYEQYF. As DNA, the CDR3 is TGTGCCAGCAGTAGGGGGTATAGCTCCTACGAGCAGTACTTC.

The chain uses TRBV7-3 and TRBJ2-4; 7 bases fit TRBD2. Trimming took 3 bases from V and 7 from J; bases not matched to a gene: 3. Germline CDR1 is SGHTA and CDR2 is FQGTGA. The CDR3 is made up of 13 amino acids. CDR3 nucleotides: TGTGCCAGCAGCTTCGGGGGGTCGAACATTCAGTACTTC. Encoded protein: CASSFGGSNIQYF.

The chain combines TRBV19 with TRBJ2-5, with 7 bases matching TRBD1. With V trimmed by 9 bases and J by 4 bases, 5 bases remained unmatched. Germline V CDR1 and CDR2: LNHDA, SQIVND (reference sequence). The CDR3 runs 12 residues. The CDR3 DNA follows: TGTGCCAGCCAGGGGGTTGGAGAGACCCAGTACTTC. This encodes CASQGVGETQYF. Full variable domain (outside the CDR3, taken from reference TRBV19 and TRBJ2-5): DGGITQSPKYLFRKEGQNVTLSCEQNLNHDAMYWYRQDPGQGLRLIYYSQIVNDFQKGDIAEGYSVSREKKESFPLTVTSAQKNPTAFYLCASQGVGETQYFGPGTRLLVL.